This is a list of T cell receptor beta chains from one sample in a study of shared clonotypes between healthy human individuals. Profiling relied on immunoSEQ multiplex PCR, and the TCRdb table lists in-frame clones only, not all of them. Here the sample spans 2 million to 2.5 million clones, 85% to 95% being singletons. Sequenced sample: naive CD4+ T cells from PBMCs. The receptors stem from a man between 18 and 29 years old in good health. Some clones in this sample may be carry-over from other donors' samples. CDR3s include the opening cysteine and the closing phenylalanine or tryptophan. The D gene is left open where the match is weak. Size tells how often a clone was seen (once, few, many) or the class of an expanded clone, and some rows leave it out.

V gene: TRBV6-1
clone size: -
D gene: -
J gene: TRBJ2-7
CDR3 protein: CASSEARWAAISYEQYF
CDR3 DNA: TGTGCCAGCAGTGAAGCTAGATGGGCAGCCATCTCCTACGAGCAGTACTTC

V gene: TRBV18
clone size: -
D gene: TRBD1
J gene: TRBJ1-2
CDR3 protein: CASSPGTGRAAGYTF
CDR3 DNA: TGTGCCAGCTCACCCGGGACAGGGAGAGCAGCTGGCTACACCTTC

V gene: TRBV7-8
clone size: -
D gene: TRBD2
J gene: TRBJ2-3
CDR3 protein: CASKREAPITDTQYF
CDR3 DNA: TGTGCCAGCAAGCGGGAGGCACCGATCACAGATACGCAGTATTTT

V gene: TRBV28
clone size: -
D gene: -
J gene: TRBJ2-7
CDR3 protein: CASRTPSGQGSYEQYF
CDR3 DNA: TGTGCCAGCAGGACTCCTTCGGGGCAGGGCTCCTACGAGCAGTACTTC

V gene: TRBV11-2
clone size: -
D gene: -
J gene: TRBJ2-3
CDR3 protein: CASSLVGATDTQYF
CDR3 DNA: TGTGCCAGCAGCCTTGTTGGGGCCACAGATACGCAGTATTTT

V gene: TRBV6-6
clone size: -
D gene: TRBD2
J gene: TRBJ2-3
CDR3 protein: CASSYSAGASDTQYF
CDR3 DNA: TGTGCCAGCAGTTACTCAGCGGGAGCTTCAGATACGCAGTATTTT

V gene: TRBV18
clone size: -
D gene: -
J gene: TRBJ1-3
CDR3 protein: CASSPDSTGIYF
CDR3 DNA: TGTGCCAGCTCACCAGACTCAACGGGCATATATTTT

V gene: TRBV5-4
clone size: -
D gene: -
J gene: TRBJ1-2
CDR3 protein: CASSPSIANYGYTF
CDR3 DNA: TGTGCCAGCAGCCCCTCTATAGCTAACTATGGCTACACCTTC

V gene: TRBV18
clone size: -
D gene: -
J gene: TRBJ2-1
CDR3 protein: CASSPLVRNEQFF
CDR3 DNA: TGTGCCAGCTCACCACTTGTCCGCAATGAGCAGTTCTTC

V gene: TRBV29-1
clone size: -
D gene: -
J gene: TRBJ2-7
CDR3 protein: CSVGRSSGYEQYF
CDR3 DNA: TGCAGCGTTGGAAGGAGCTCGGGCTACGAGCAGTACTTC

V gene: TRBV19
clone size: -
D gene: TRBD2
J gene: TRBJ2-7
CDR3 protein: CASRSGGHLSYEQYF
CDR3 DNA: TGTGCCAGTAGGTCGGGGGGGCATCTCTCCTACGAGCAGTACTTC

V gene: TRBV5-8
clone size: -
D gene: TRBD1
J gene: TRBJ2-2
CDR3 protein: CASSFGQGADGELFF
CDR3 DNA: TGTGCCAGCAGCTTCGGGCAGGGGGCGGACGGGGAGCTGTTTTTT

V gene: TRBV9
clone size: -
D gene: TRBD2
J gene: TRBJ2-3
CDR3 protein: CASSVGLAGGPSDTQYF
CDR3 DNA: TGTGCCAGCAGCGTCGGACTAGCGGGAGGGCCCTCAGATACGCAGTATTTT

V gene: TRBV25-1
clone size: -
D gene: -
J gene: TRBJ2-7
CDR3 protein: CASSVHYEQYF
CDR3 DNA: TGTGCCAGCAGTGTCCACTACGAGCAGTACTTC

V gene: TRBV7-3
clone size: -
D gene: -
J gene: TRBJ2-7
CDR3 protein: CASSLYWGPYEQYF
CDR3 DNA: TGTGCCAGCAGCTTATACTGGGGTCCCTACGAGCAGTACTTC

V gene: TRBV5-1
clone size: -
D gene: -
J gene: TRBJ2-5
CDR3 protein: CASSLEKETQYF
CDR3 DNA: TGCGCCAGCAGCTTAGAGAAAGAGACCCAGTACTTC

V gene: TRBV6-1
clone size: -
D gene: TRBD1
J gene: TRBJ1-2
CDR3 protein: CASRQGVERGGYTF
CDR3 DNA: TGTGCCAGTCGACAGGGGGTTGAGAGAGGTGGCTACACCTTC

V gene: TRBV9
clone size: -
D gene: TRBD1
J gene: TRBJ1-5
CDR3 protein: CASSAGVGQGQPQHF
CDR3 DNA: TGTGCCAGCAGCGCGGGGGTTGGACAGGGCCAGCCCCAGCATTTT

V gene: TRBV29-1
clone size: once
D gene: TRBD2
J gene: TRBJ2-3
CDR3 protein: CSVEGGGDTQYF
CDR3 DNA: TGCAGCGTTGAAGGGGGAGGGGATACGCAGTATTTT

V gene: TRBV30
clone size: -
D gene: -
J gene: TRBJ1-2
CDR3 protein: CARSPTGDNYGYTF
CDR3 DNA: TGTGCCCGGAGTCCGACGGGGGACAACTATGGCTACACCTTC

V gene: TRBV28
clone size: -
D gene: TRBD1
J gene: TRBJ1-2
CDR3 protein: CASRRQGAQGYTF
CDR3 DNA: TGTGCCAGCAGAAGACAGGGGGCACAAGGCTACACCTTC

V gene: TRBV25-1
clone size: -
D gene: -
J gene: TRBJ2-2
CDR3 protein: CASSPGEYTGELFF
CDR3 DNA: TGTGCCAGCAGTCCCGGTGAATACACCGGGGAGCTGTTTTTT

V gene: TRBV5-1
clone size: -
D gene: -
J gene: TRBJ2-5
CDR3 protein: CASSLNAGASETQYF
CDR3 DNA: TGCGCCAGCAGCTTGAATGCGGGGGCCTCGGAGACCCAGTACTTC

V gene: TRBV28
clone size: few
D gene: TRBD2
J gene: TRBJ2-3
CDR3 protein: CASSLAGADTQYF
CDR3 DNA: TGTGCCAGCAGTCTAGCGGGAGCAGATACGCAGTATTTT

V gene: TRBV27
clone size: -
D gene: -
J gene: TRBJ2-6
CDR3 protein: CASSLSGANVLTF
CDR3 DNA: TGTGCCAGCAGCCTCTCTGGGGCCAACGTCCTGACTTTC

V gene: TRBV25-1
clone size: -
D gene: -
J gene: TRBJ2-5
CDR3 protein: CASSEYKGAQETQYF
CDR3 DNA: TGTGCCAGCAGTGAATATAAAGGGGCCCAAGAGACCCAGTACTTC

V gene: TRBV5-1
clone size: -
D gene: TRBD2
J gene: TRBJ2-7
CDR3 protein: CASSAGTSGRHEQYF
CDR3 DNA: TGCGCCAGCAGCGCCGGGACTAGCGGGAGGCACGAGCAGTACTTC

V gene: TRBV28
clone size: -
D gene: -
J gene: TRBJ1-2
CDR3 protein: CASSLTGGEYGYTF
CDR3 DNA: TGTGCCAGCAGTTTAACCGGGGGAGAATATGGCTACACCTTC

V gene: TRBV6-6
clone size: -
D gene: -
J gene: TRBJ1-2
CDR3 protein: CASSYGGEGRGYTF
CDR3 DNA: TGTGCCAGCAGTTACGGGGGCGAGGGGAGAGGCTACACCTTC

V gene: TRBV5-1
clone size: -
D gene: TRBD1
J gene: TRBJ2-7
CDR3 protein: CASSLATGTGGYEQYF
CDR3 DNA: TGCGCCAGCAGCTTGGCCACCGGGACAGGGGGCTACGAGCAGTACTTC

V gene: TRBV6-5
clone size: -
D gene: -
J gene: TRBJ2-7
CDR3 protein: CASSSPSYEQYF
CDR3 DNA: TGTGCCAGCAGTTCGCCAAGCTACGAGCAGTACTTC

V gene: TRBV4-2
clone size: -
D gene: -
J gene: TRBJ2-3
CDR3 protein: CASSQDPPGAGTDTQYF
CDR3 DNA: TGTGCCAGCAGCCAAGATCCTCCGGGGGCGGGCACAGATACGCAGTATTTT

V gene: TRBV7-3
clone size: -
D gene: -
J gene: TRBJ2-2
CDR3 protein: CASSSGQPNTGELFF
CDR3 DNA: TGTGCCAGCAGCTCGGGACAACCGAACACCGGGGAGCTGTTTTTT

V gene: TRBV2
clone size: once
D gene: TRBD2
J gene: TRBJ2-1
CDR3 protein: CASSIAGDYNEQFF
CDR3 DNA: TGTGCCAGCAGTATAGCGGGAGACTACAATGAGCAGTTCTTC

V gene: TRBV5-6
clone size: -
D gene: -
J gene: TRBJ1-5
CDR3 protein: CASSLGGFGGYNQPQHF
CDR3 DNA: TGTGCCAGCAGCTTGGGAGGATTTGGGGGGTACAATCAGCCCCAGCATTTT

V gene: TRBV7-3
clone size: -
D gene: TRBD1
J gene: TRBJ2-5
CDR3 protein: CASSPEGTGTFETQYF
CDR3 DNA: TGTGCCAGCAGCCCCGAAGGGACAGGGACTTTCGAGACCCAGTACTTC

V gene: TRBV5-1
clone size: -
D gene: -
J gene: TRBJ1-4
CDR3 protein: CASSLRGEKLFF
CDR3 DNA: TGCGCCAGCAGCTTGAGAGGGGAAAAACTGTTTTTT

V gene: TRBV6-1
clone size: -
D gene: -
J gene: TRBJ1-4
CDR3 protein: CASSFSRANEKLFF
CDR3 DNA: TGTGCCAGCAGTTTCTCCCGGGCTAATGAAAAACTGTTTTTT

V gene: TRBV5-1
clone size: -
D gene: -
J gene: TRBJ1-2
CDR3 protein: CASSSTGLLNYGYTF
CDR3 DNA: TGCGCCAGCAGCTCCACAGGGCTGCTTAACTATGGCTACACCTTC

V gene: TRBV28
clone size: -
D gene: -
J gene: TRBJ1-4
CDR3 protein: CASSKTGYLGRLFF
CDR3 DNA: TGTGCCAGCAGTAAGACAGGTTACCTAGGGAGGCTGTTTTTT

V gene: TRBV5-1
clone size: few
D gene: -
J gene: TRBJ2-7
CDR3 protein: CASSLAVTSYEQYF
CDR3 DNA: TGCGCCAGCAGCTTGGCCGTCACCTCCTACGAGCAGTACTTC

V gene: TRBV14
clone size: -
D gene: -
J gene: TRBJ2-7
CDR3 protein: CASGANWGLSYEQYF
CDR3 DNA: TGTGCCAGCGGCGCCAATTGGGGGCTGAGCTACGAGCAGTACTTC

V gene: TRBV28
clone size: once
D gene: -
J gene: TRBJ2-1
CDR3 protein: CASSFGRAGVVGQFF
CDR3 DNA: TGTGCCAGCAGTTTTGGACGGGCCGGGGTGGTCGGGCAGTTCTTC

V gene: TRBV28
clone size: -
D gene: TRBD2
J gene: TRBJ2-5
CDR3 protein: CASSIVLAGEGTQYF
CDR3 DNA: TGTGCCAGCAGTATAGTGCTAGCGGGGGAAGGGACCCAGTACTTC

V gene: TRBV27
clone size: -
D gene: TRBD2
J gene: TRBJ2-7
CDR3 protein: CASIKSLADRSYEQYF
CDR3 DNA: TGTGCCAGCATCAAGTCCCTAGCGGACCGCTCCTACGAGCAGTACTTC

V gene: TRBV11-2
clone size: -
D gene: -
J gene: TRBJ2-1
CDR3 protein: CASSPSSSYNEQFF
CDR3 DNA: TGTGCCAGCAGCCCCTCCTCCTCCTACAATGAGCAGTTCTTC

V gene: TRBV5-4
clone size: -
D gene: -
J gene: TRBJ2-1
CDR3 protein: CASSLGRGGWDINEQFF
CDR3 DNA: TGTGCCAGCAGCTTGGGCCGAGGCGGCTGGGACATAAATGAGCAGTTCTTC

V gene: TRBV23-1
clone size: -
D gene: -
J gene: TRBJ1-4
CDR3 protein: CASRQGREKLFF
CDR3 DNA: TGCGCCAGCAGACAGGGACGAGAAAAACTGTTTTTT

V gene: TRBV30
clone size: -
D gene: -
J gene: TRBJ1-2
CDR3 protein: CAWSLGAGYTF
CDR3 DNA: TGTGCCTGGAGTCTGGGGGCTGGCTACACCTTC

V gene: TRBV5-1
clone size: -
D gene: -
J gene: TRBJ2-3
CDR3 protein: CASSPSDSSTDTQYF
CDR3 DNA: TGCGCCAGCAGCCCCAGCGATTCTAGCACAGATACGCAGTATTTT

V gene: TRBV4-3
clone size: -
D gene: -
J gene: TRBJ2-7
CDR3 protein: CASSPGLVPDIEQYF
CDR3 DNA: TGCGCCAGCAGCCCGGGATTGGTGCCCGATATTGAGCAGTACTTC

V gene: TRBV9
clone size: -
D gene: TRBD2
J gene: TRBJ2-5
CDR3 protein: CASSPIGGGIETQYF
CDR3 DNA: TGTGCCAGCAGCCCTATCGGGGGGGGCATAGAGACCCAGTACTTC

V gene: TRBV27
clone size: -
D gene: -
J gene: TRBJ2-1
CDR3 protein: CASSLIVNSRGNEQFF
CDR3 DNA: TGTGCCAGCAGTTTAATCGTTAATAGTAGGGGGAATGAGCAGTTCTTC